These 3 T cell receptor beta chains were sequenced from one sample in a study of vaccination and CD4 T cells after COVID-19. The treatment is: approximately nine-day PBMC culture with coronavirus spike peptide pools or control peptides (ViraFEST assay). These receptors have no known antigen. The study sequenced cultured CD4+ T cell DNA using the Oncomine TCR Beta short-read assay. TCRdb called the PCR reads again in MiXCR, with one record for every CDR3 protein. The sample shows around 26,000 distinct CDR3 sequences, 40% to 55% of them seen only once. The sequences come from CD4+ T cells from blood, cultured in vitro, collected before SARS-CoV-2 vaccination. These receptors were obtained from a human donor who received a COVID-19 vaccine.

In the case of this clonotype: Germline is not matched at one junction end, which may reflect a read error. V gene TRBV5-8 combines with J gene TRBJ1-6; 8 nucleotides agree with TRBD1. The germline CDR1 and CDR2 sequences are SGHTS and YDEGEE. The CDR3 loop spans 15 amino acids. In DNA form, the CDR3 reads TGCGCCAGCAGCCAAGAGGACAGGGAGTCTTCACCCCTCCACTTT. Encoded protein: CASSQEDRESSPLHF.

The chain recombines TRBV11-2 with TRBJ1-6, with a weak D call TRBD1 (5 bases). The CDR3 runs 19 residues. Germline V lookup: CDR1 SGHAT, CDR2 FQNNGV. The V gene lost 4 bases and the J gene lost 2 bases, with 21 bases spanning the gap. The CDR3 sequence: CASSSRPLTAPPYNSPLHF. In DNA, the CDR3 is TGTGCCAGCAGCTCCCGCCCCCTGACAGCCCCCCCCTATAATTCACCCCTCCACTTT.

V and J are TRBV7-2 and TRBJ1-5; the match to TRBD1 covers 7 bases. V was clipped by 5 bases and J by 1 base; unmatched bases: 5. The V gene's germline CDR1 is SGHTA and CDR2 FQGNSA. CDR3 length: 15 amino acids. CDR3 sequence (DNA): TGTGCCAGCAGCCCCCAGGGACAGAGCAATCAGCCCCAGCATTTT. This sequence encodes CASSPQGQSNQPQHF.